The sequence of this T cell receptor beta chain was determined in a study of T cell responses to AZD1222 COVID-19 vaccine. Concerning this clone itself: Antigen unknown.

Study-level results: Repertoire sampling occurred only after the peak T cell response. Clonal diversity may have been underestimated in mostly white British donors.

Assay: immunoSEQ multiplex PCR; the TCRdb copy retains only in-frame clones and omits some. The sample lists some 130,000 clones, 75% to 95% occurring once. Doses given second, at about 4 or about 12 weeks, were pooled. The receptor was isolated from an adult who received the AZD1222 COVID-19 vaccine. Sequences were derived from peripheral blood, sampled 28 days after the second AZD1222 dose.

This chain's CDR3 is CASSPTSGRADTQYF. CDR3 in DNA: TGTGCCAGCAGCCCCACTAGCGGGAGGGCAGATACGCAGTATTTT. V is TRBV9 and J is TRBJ2-3; 13 bases fit TRBD2. The CDR3 length is 15 residues. V dropped 4 bases and J dropped 4; count of bases not matched to a gene: 3. Germline V gene data show CDR1 as SGDLS and CDR2 as YYNGEE.